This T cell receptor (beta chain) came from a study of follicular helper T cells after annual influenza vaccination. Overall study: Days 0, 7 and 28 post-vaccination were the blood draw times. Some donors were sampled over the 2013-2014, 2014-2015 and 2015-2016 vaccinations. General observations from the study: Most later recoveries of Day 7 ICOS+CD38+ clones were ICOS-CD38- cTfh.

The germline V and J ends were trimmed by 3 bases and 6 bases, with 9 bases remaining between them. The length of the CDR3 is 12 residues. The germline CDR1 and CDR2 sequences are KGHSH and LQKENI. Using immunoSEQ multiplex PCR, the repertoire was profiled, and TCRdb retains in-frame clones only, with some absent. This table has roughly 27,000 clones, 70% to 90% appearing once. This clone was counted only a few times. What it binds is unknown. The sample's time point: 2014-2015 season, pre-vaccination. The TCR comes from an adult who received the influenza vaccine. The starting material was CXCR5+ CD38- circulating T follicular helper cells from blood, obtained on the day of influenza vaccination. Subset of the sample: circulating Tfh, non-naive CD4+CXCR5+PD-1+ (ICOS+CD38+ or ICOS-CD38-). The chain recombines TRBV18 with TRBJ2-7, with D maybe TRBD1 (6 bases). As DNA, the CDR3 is TGTGCCAGCTCACCGGGACAAACCGAGCAGTACTTC. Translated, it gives CASSPGQTEQYF. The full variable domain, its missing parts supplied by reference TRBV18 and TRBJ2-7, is NAGVMQNPRHLVRRRGQEARLRCSPMKGHSHVYWYRQLPEEGLKFMVYLQKENIIDESGMPKERFSAEFPKEGPSILRIQQVVRGDSAAYFCASSPGQTEQYFGPGTRLTVT.